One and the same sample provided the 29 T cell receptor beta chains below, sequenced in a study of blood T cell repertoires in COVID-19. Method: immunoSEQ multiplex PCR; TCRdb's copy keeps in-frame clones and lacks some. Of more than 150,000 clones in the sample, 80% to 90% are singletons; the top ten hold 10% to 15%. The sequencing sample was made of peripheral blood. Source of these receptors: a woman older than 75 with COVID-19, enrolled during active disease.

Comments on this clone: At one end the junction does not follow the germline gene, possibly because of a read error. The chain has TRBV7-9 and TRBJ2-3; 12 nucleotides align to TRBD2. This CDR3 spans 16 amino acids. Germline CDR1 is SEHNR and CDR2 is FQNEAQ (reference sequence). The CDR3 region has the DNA TGTGCCAGCAGCCTAGCGGGGGGGCCAGGCACAGATACGCAGTATTTT. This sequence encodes CASSLAGGPGTDTQYF.

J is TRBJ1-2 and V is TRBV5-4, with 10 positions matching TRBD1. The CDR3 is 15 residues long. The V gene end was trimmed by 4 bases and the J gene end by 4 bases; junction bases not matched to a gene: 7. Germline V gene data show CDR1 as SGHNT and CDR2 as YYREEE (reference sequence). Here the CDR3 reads CASSLDRGQSYGYTF. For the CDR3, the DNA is TGTGCCAGCAGCCTAGACAGGGGGCAAAGCTATGGCTACACCTTC.

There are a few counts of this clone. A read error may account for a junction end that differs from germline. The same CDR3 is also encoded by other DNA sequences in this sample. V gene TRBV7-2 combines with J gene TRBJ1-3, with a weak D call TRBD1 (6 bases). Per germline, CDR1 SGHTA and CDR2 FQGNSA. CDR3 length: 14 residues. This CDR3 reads CASSLAGQGNTIYF. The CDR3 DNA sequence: TGTGCCAGCAGCCTAGCAGGACAGGGAAACACCATATATTTT.

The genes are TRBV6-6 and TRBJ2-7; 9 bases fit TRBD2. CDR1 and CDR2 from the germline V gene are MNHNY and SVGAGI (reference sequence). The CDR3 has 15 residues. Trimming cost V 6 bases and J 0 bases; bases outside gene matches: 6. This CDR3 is CASSKPSGTSYEQYF. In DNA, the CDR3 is TGTGCCAGCAGCAAACCTAGCGGGACCTCCTACGAGCAGTACTTC.

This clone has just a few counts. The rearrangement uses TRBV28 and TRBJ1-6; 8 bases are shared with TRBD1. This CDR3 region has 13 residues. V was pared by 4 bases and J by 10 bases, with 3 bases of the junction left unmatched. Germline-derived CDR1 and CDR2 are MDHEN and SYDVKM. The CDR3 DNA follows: TGTGCCAGCAGTTGGACAGGGAACTCACCCCTCCACTTT. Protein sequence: CASSWTGNSPLHF.

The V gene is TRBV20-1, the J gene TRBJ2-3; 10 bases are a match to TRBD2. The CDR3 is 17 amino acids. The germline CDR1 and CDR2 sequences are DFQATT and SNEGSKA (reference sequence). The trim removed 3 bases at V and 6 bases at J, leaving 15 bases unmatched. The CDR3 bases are TGCAGTGCTAGTAAAGCGGGAGGGCCAAGAATTGGGGATACGCAGTATTTT. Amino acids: CSASKAGGPRIGDTQYF.

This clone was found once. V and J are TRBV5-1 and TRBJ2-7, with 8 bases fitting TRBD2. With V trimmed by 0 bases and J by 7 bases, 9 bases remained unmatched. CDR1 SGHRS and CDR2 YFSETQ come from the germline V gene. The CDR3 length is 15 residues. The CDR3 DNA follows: TGCGCCAGCAGCTTGGGGACTAGCCCAAGCAGAGAGCAGTACTTC. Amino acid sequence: CASSLGTSPSREQYF.

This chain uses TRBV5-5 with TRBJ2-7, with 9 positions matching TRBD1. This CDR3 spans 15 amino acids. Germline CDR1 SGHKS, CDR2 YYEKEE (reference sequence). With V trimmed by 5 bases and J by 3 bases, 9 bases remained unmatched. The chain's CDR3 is CASRSRQGGNYEQYF. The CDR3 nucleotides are TGTGCCAGCAGGTCTAGACAGGGGGGGAACTACGAGCAGTACTTC.

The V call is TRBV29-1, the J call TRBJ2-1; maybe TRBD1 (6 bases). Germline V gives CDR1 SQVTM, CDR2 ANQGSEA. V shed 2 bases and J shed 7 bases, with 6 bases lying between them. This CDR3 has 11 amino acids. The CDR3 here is CSVEQGNEQFF. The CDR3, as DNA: TGCAGCGTTGAACAGGGGAATGAGCAGTTCTTC.

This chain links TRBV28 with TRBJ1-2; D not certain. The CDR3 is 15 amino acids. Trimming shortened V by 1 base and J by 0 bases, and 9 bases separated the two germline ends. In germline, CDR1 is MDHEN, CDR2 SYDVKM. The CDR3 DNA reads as TGTGCCAGCAGTTTATCTATCGGGGCTAACTATGGCTACACCTTC. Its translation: CASSLSIGANYGYTF.

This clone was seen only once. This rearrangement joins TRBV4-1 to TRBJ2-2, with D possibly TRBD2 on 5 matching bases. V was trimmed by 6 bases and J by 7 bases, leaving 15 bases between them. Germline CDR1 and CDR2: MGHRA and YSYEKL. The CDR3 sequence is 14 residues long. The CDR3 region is CASRGSGSVGELFF. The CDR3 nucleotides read TGCGCCAGCAGAGGGAGTGGTTCGGTCGGGGAGCTGTTTTTT.

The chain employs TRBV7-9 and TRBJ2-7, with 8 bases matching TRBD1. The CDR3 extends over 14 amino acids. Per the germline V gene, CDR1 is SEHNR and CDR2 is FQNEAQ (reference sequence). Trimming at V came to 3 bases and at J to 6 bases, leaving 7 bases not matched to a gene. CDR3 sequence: CASSFSGQGGEQYF. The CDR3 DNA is TGTGCCAGCAGCTTTAGTGGACAGGGTGGCGAGCAGTACTTC.

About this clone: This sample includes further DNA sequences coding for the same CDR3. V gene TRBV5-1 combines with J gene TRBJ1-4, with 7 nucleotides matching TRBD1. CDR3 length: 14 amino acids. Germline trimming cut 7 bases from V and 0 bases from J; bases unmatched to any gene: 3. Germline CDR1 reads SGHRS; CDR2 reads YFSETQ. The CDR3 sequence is CASRGQATNEKLFF. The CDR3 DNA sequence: TGCGCCAGCCGCGGACAGGCAACTAATGAAAAACTGTTTTTT.

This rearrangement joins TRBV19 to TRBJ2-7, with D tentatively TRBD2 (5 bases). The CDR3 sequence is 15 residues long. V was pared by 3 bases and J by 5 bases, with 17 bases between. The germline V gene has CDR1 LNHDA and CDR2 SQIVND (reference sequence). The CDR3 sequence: CASSILGGSINEQYF. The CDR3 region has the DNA TGTGCCAGTAGTATCCTAGGAGGATCGATCAACGAGCAGTACTTC.

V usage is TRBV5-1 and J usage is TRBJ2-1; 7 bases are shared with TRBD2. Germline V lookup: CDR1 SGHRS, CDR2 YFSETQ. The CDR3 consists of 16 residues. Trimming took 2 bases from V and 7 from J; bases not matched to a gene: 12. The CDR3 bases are TGCGCCAGCAGCTTTGGGGGGGTAGGAACATTTAATGAGCAGTTCTTC. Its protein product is CASSFGGVGTFNEQFF.

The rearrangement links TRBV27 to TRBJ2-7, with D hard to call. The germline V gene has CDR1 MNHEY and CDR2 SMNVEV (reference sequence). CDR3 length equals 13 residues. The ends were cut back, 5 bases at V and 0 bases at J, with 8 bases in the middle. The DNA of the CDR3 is TGTGCCAGCAGTCTCTCTCTCTCCTACGAGCAGTACTTC. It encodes CASSLSLSYEQYF.

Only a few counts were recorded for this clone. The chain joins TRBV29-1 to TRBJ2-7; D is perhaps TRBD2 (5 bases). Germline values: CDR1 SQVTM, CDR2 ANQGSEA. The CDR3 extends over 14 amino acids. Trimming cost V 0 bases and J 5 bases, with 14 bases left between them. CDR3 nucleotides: TGCAGCGTTGAAGATTCCCGGGGTAGAAACGAGCAGTACTTC. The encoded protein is CSVEDSRGRNEQYF.

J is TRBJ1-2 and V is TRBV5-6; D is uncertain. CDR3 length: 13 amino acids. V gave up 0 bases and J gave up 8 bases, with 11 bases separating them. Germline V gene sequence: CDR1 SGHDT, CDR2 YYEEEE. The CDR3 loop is CASSLAGGLGYTF. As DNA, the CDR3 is TGTGCCAGCAGCTTGGCCGGAGGGCTCGGCTACACCTTC.

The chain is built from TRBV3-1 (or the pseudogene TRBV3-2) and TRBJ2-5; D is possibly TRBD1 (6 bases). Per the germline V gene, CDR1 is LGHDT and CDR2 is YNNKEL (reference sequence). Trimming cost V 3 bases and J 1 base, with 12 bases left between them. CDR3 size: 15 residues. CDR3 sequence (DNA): TGTGCCAGCAGCCAGGCAGGGGTTAGCCAAGAGACCCAGTACTTC. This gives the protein CASSQAGVSQETQYF.

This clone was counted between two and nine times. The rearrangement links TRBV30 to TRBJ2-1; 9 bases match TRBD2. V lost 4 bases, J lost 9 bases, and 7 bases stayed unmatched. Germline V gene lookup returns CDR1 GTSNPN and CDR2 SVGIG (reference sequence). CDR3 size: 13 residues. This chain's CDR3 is CAWMGGGAREQFF. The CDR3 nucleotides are TGTGCCTGGATGGGCGGGGGGGCGCGTGAGCAGTTCTTC.

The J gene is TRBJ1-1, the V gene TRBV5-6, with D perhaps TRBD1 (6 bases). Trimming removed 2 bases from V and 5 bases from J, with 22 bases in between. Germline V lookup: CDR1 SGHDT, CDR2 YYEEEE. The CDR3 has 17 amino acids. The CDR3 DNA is TGTGCCAGCAGCTTTGGGGGACATTTGGTAGTGGGGACTGAAGCTTTCTTT. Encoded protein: CASSFGGHLVVGTEAFF. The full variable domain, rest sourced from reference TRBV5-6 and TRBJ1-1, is DAGVTQSPTHLIKTRGQQVTLRCSPKSGHDTVSWYQQALGQGPQFIFQYYEEEERQRGNFPDRFSGHQFPNYSSELNVNALLLGDSALYLCASSFGGHLVVGTEAFFGQGTRLTVV.

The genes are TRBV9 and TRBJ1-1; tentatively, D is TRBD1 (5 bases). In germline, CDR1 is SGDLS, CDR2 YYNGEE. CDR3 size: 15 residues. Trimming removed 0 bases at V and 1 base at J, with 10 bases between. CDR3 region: CASSVEGVGNTEAFF. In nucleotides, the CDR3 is TGTGCCAGCAGCGTAGAAGGGGTTGGGAACACTGAAGCTTTCTTT.

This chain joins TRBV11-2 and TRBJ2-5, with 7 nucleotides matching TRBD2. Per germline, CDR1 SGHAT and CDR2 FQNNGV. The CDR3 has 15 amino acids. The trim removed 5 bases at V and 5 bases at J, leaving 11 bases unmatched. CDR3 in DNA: TGTGCCAGCAGCGCGGGCCGGAGGGGAGGGGAGACCCAGTACTTC. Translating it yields CASSAGRRGGETQYF.

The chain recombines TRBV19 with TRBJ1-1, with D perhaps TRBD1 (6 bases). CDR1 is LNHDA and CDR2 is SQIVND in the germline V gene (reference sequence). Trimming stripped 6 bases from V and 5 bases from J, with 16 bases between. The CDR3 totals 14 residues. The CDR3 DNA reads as TGTGCCAGTAGGATGGCAGGGGTCGTAACTGAAGCTTTCTTT. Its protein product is CASRMAGVVTEAFF.

CDR3 sequence: CASTQGFTEAFF. CDR3 nucleotide sequence: TGTGCCAGCACTCAGGGATTCACTGAAGCTTTCTTT. The chain has TRBV25-1 and TRBJ1-1; tentative D call: TRBD1 (5 bases). Trimming removed 7 bases at V and 4 bases at J, with 10 bases between. Germline V lookup: CDR1 MGHDK, CDR2 SYGVNS. CDR3 length: 12 residues.

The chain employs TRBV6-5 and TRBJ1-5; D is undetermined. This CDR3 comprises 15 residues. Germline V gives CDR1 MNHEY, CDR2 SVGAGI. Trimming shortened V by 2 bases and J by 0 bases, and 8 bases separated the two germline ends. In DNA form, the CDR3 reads TGTGCCAGCAGTTACACCGCAGTTAGCAATCAGCCCCAGCATTTT. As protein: CASSYTAVSNQPQHF.

The chain's CDR3 is CASSLAGGHRGNTIYF. The CDR3 DNA sequence: TGTGCCAGCAGCTTGGCAGGAGGGCATAGGGGAAACACCATATATTTT. The chain has TRBV5-8 and TRBJ1-3; no clear D gene. Germline assignment: CDR1 SGHTS and CDR2 YDEGEE. V was pared by 0 bases and J by 4 bases, with 14 bases between. The length of the CDR3 is 16 residues. The whole variable domain, filled in from reference TRBV5-8 and TRBJ1-3, reads EAGVTQSPTHLIKTRGQQATLRCSPISGHTSVYWYQQALGLGLQFLLWYDEGEERNRGNFPPRFSGRQFPNYSSELNVNALELEDSALYLCASSLAGGHRGNTIYFGEGSWLTVV.

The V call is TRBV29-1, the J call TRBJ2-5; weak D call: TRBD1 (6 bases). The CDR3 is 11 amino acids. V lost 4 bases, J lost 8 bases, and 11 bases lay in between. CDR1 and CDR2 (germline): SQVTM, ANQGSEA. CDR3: CSVGPRGTQYF. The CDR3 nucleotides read TGCAGCGTTGGCCCCAGGGGTACCCAGTACTTC. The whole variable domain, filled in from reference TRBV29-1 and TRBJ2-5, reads SAVISQKPSRDICQRGTSLTIQCQVDSQVTMMFWYRQQPGQSLTLIATANQGSEATYESGFVIDKFPISRPNLTFSTLTVSNMSPEDSSIYLCSVGPRGTQYFGPGTRLLVL.

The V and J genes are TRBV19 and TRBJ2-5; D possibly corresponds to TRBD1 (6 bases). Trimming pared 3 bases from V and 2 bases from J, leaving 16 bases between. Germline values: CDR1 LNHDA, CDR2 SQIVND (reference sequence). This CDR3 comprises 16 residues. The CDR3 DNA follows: TGTGCCAGTAGTATGGGGGCCCAAGGGGGACAAGAGACCCAGTACTTC. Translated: CASSMGAQGGQETQYF.